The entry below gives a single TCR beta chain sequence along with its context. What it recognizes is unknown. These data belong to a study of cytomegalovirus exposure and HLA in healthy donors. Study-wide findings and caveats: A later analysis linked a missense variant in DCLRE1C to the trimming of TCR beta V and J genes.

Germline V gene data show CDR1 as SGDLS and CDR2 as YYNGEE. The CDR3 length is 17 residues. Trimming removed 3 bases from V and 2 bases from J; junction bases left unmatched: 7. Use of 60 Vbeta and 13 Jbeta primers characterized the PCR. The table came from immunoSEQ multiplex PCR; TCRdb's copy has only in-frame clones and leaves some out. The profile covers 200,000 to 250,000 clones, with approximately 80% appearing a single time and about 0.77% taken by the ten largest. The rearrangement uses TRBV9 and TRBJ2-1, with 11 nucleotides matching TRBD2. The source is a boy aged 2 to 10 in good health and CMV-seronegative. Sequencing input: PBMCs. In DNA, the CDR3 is TGTGCCAGCAGCGCCGGAGGACTAGCGGGTACCTACAATGAGCAGTTCTTC. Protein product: CASSAGGLAGTYNEQFF.